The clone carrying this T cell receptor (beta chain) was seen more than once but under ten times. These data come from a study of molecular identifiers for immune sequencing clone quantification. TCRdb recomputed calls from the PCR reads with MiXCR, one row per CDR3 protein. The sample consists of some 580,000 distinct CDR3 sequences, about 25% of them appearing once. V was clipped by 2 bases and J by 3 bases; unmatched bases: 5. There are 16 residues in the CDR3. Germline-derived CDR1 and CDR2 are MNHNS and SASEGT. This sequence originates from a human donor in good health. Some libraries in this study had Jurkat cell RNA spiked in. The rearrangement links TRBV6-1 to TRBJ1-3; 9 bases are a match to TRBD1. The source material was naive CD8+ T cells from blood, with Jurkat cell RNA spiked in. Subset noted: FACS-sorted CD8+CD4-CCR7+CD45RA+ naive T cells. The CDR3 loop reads CASSENRGHRGNTIYF. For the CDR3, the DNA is TGTGCCAGCAGTGAAAACAGGGGGCATCGTGGAAACACCATATATTTT.